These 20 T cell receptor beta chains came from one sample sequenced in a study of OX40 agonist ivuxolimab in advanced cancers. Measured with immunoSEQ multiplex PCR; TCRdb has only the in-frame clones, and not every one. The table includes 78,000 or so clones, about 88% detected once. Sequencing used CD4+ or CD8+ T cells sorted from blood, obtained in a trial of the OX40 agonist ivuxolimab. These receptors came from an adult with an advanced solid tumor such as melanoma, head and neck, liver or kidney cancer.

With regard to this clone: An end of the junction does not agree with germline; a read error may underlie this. The CDR3 region is CASSKARDGSGRNEQFF. The CDR3 coding sequence is TGTGCCAGCAGTAAAGCCCGGGACGGGAGTGGAAGGAATGAGCAGTTCTTC. This chain links TRBV6-1 with TRBJ2-1; weak D call: TRBD2 (6 bases). This CDR3 is 17 amino acids long. From germline, CDR1 is MNHNS and CDR2 SASEGT.

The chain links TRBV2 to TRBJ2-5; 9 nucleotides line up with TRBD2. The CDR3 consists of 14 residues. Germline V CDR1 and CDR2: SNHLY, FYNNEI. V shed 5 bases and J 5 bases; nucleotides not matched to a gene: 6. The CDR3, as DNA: TGTGCCAGCAGTAGCGGGGGGCCCGCCGAGACCCAGTACTTC. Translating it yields CASSSGGPAETQYF.

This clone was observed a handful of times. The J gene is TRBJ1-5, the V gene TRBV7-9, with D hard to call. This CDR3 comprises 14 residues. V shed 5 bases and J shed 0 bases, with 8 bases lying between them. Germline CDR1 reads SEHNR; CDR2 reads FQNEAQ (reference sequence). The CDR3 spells CASSRESSNQPQHF. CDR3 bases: TGTGCCAGCAGCAGAGAGTCTAGCAATCAGCCCCAGCATTTT.

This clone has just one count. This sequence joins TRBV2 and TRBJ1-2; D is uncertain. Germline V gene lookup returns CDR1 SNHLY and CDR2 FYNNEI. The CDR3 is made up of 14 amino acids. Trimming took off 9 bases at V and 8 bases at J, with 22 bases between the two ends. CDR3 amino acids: CARGSEGFSKGYTF. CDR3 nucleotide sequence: TGTGCCAGAGGGAGCGAAGGGTTCTCCAAGGGCTACACCTTC. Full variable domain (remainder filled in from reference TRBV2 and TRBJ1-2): EPEVTQTPSHQVTQMGQEVILRCVPISNHLYFYWYRQILGQKVEFLVSFYNNEISEKSEIFDDQFSVERPDGSNFTLKIRSTKLEDSAMYFCARGSEGFSKGYTFGSGTRLTVV.

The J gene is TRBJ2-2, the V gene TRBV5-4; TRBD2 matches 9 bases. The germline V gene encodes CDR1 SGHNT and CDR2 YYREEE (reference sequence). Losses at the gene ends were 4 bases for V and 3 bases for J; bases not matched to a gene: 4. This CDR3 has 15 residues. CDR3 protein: CASSQRGEYTGELFF. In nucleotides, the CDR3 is TGTGCCAGCAGCCAGCGGGGGGAGTACACCGGGGAGCTGTTTTTT. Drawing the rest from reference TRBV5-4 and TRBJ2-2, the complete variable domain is ETGVTQSPTHLIKTRGQQVTLRCSSQSGHNTVSWYQQALGQGPQFIFQYYREEENGRGNFPPRFSGLQFPNYSSELNVNALELDDSALYLCASSQRGEYTGELFFGEGSRLTVL.

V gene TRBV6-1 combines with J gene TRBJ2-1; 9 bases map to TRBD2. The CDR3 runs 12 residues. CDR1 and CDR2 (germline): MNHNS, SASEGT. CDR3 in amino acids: CVISGSGYEQFF. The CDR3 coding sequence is TGTGTCATTAGCGGGAGCGGGTATGAGCAGTTCTTC.

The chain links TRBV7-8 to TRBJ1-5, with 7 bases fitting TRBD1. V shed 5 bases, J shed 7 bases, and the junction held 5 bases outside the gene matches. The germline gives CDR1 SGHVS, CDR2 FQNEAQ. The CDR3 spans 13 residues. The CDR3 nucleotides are TGTGCCAGCAGCGGGACAGTTGGCCAGCCCCAGCATTTT. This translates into CASSGTVGQPQHF.

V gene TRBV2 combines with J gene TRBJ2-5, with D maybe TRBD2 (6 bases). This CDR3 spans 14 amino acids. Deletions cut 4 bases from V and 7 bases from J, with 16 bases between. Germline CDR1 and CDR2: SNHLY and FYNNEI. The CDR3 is CASSAGTGGTTQYF. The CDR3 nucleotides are TGTGCCAGCAGTGCCGGGACTGGGGGAACGACCCAGTACTTC.

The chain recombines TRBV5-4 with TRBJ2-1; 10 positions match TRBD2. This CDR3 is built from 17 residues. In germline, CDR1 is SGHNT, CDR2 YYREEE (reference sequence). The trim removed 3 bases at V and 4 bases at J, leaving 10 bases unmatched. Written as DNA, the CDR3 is TGTGCCAGCAGCTCAAGACTAGCGGGCGCCCAATACAATGAGCAGTTCTTC. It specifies CASSSRLAGAQYNEQFF.

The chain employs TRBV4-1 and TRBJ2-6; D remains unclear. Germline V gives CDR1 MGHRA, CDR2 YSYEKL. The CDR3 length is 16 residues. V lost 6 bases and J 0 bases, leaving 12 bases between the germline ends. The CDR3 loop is CASSPFWSSGANVLTF. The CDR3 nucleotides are TGCGCCAGCAGTCCTTTTTGGAGCTCTGGGGCCAACGTCCTGACTTTC.

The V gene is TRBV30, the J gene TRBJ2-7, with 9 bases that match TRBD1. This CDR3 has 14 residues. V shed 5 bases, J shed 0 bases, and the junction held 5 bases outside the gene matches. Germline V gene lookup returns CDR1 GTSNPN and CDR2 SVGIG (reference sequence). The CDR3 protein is CAWANRGPSYEQYF. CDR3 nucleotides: TGTGCCTGGGCCAACAGGGGGCCCTCCTACGAGCAGTACTTC.

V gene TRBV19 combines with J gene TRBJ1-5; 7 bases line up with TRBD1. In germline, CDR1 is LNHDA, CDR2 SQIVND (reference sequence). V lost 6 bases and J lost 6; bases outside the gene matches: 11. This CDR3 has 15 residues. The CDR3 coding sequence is TGTGCCAGTAGAGACAGGGAGCCAAGGGGTCAGCCCCAGCATTTT. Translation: CASRDREPRGQPQHF.

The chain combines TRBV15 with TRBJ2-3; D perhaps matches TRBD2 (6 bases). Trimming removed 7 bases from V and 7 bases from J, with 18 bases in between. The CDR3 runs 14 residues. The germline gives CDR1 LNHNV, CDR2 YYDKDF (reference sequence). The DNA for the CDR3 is TGTGCCACCACGGACTGGGACTTAAAAAATACGCAGTATTTT. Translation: CATTDWDLKNTQYF.

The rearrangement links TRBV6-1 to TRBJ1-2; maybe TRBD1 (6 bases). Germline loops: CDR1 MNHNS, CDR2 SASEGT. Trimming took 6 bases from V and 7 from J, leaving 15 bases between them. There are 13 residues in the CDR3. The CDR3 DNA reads TGTGCCAGCAGAGGGGGGGTAGGTTTTGGCTACACCTTC. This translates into CASRGGVGFGYTF.

The CDR3 DNA reads as TGTGCCACCAGGGGGACAGGGATCGACTATGGCTACACCTTC. Its translation: CATRGTGIDYGYTF. The chain recombines TRBV15 with TRBJ1-2, with 9 positions matching TRBD1. Germline CDR1 and CDR2: LNHNV and YYDKDF (reference sequence). J lost 3 bases, V lost 6 bases, and 5 bases had no gene match. The CDR3 is 14 residues long.

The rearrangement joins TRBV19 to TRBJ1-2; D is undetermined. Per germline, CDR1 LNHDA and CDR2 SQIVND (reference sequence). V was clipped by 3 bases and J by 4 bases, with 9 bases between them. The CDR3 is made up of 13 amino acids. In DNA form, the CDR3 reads TGTGCCAGTAGTATGATAGGGCTCTATGGCTACACCTTC. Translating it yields CASSMIGLYGYTF.

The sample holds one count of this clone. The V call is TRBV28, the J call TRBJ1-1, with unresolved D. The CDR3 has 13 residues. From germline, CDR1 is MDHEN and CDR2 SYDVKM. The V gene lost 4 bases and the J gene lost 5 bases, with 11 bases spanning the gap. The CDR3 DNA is TGTGCCAGCAGTTCCCCTCGGTGGACTGAAGCTTTCTTT. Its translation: CASSSPRWTEAFF.

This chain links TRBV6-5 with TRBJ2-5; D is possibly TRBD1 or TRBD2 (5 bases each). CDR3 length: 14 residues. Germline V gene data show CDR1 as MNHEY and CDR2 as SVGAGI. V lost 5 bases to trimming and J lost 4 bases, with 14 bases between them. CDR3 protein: CASSPRDPPETQYF. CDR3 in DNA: TGTGCCAGCAGTCCACGGGACCCCCCAGAGACCCAGTACTTC.

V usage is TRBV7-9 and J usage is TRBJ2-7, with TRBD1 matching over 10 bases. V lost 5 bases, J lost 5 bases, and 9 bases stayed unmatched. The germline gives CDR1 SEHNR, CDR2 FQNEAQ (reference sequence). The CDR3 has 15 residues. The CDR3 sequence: CASSQGGTGADEQYF. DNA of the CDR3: TGTGCCAGCAGCCAGGGCGGGACAGGGGCCGACGAGCAGTACTTC.

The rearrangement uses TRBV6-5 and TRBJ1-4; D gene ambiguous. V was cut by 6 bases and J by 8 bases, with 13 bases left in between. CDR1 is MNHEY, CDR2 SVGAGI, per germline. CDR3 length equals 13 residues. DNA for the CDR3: TGTGCCAGCAGACCGGCTAAGGACGAAAAACTGTTTTTT. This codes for CASRPAKDEKLFF.